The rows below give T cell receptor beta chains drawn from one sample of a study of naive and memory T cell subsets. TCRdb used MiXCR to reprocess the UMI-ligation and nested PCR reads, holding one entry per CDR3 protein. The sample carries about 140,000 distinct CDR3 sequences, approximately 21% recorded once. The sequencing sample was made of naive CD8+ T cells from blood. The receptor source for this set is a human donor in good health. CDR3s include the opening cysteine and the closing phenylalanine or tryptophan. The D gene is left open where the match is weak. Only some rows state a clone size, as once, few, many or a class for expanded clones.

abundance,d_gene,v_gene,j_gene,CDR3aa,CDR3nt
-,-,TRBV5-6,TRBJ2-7,CASSLWDNEQYF,TGTGCCAGCAGCTTGTGGGACAACGAGCAGTACTTC
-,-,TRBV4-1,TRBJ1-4,CASSQDLEEKLFF,TGCGCCAGCAGCCAGGACCTGGAAGAAAAACTGTTTTTT
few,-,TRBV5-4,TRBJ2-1,CASSFGMDASNEQFF,TGTGCCAGCAGCTTCGGGATGGACGCTTCCAATGAGCAGTTCTTC
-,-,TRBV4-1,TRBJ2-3,CASSRQADTQYF,TGCGCCAGCAGCCGACAGGCAGATACGCAGTATTTT
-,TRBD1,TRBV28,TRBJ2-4,CASSLGTGGADIQYF,TGTGCCAGCAGTTTAGGGACAGGGGGAGCGGACATTCAGTACTTC
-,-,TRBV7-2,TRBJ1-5,CASSLDSLGLNQPQHF,TGTGCCAGCAGCTTAGATTCGCTGGGACTCAATCAGCCCCAGCATTTT
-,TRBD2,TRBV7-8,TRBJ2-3,CASSTGLAMGTDTQYF,TGTGCCAGCAGCACGGGACTAGCGATGGGCACAGATACGCAGTATTTT
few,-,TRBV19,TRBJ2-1,CASTLDLSSYNEQFF,TGTGCCAGTACCCTTGACCTCAGCTCCTACAATGAGCAGTTCTTC
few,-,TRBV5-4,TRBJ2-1,CASSLATSNEQFF,TGTGCCAGCAGCTTGGCCACTAGCAATGAGCAGTTCTTC
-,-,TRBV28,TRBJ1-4,CASSLYGVEKLFF,TGTGCCAGCAGTTTATACGGGGTTGAAAAACTGTTTTTT
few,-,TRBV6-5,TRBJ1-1,CASRPQGGLAFF,TGTGCCAGCAGGCCACAGGGAGGGTTAGCTTTCTTT
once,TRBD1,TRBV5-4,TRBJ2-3,CASSLWTGGSDTQYF,TGTGCCAGCAGCTTGTGGACAGGGGGTTCAGATACGCAGTATTTT
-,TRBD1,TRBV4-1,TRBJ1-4,CASSQEGQARNEKLFF,TGCGCCAGCAGCCAAGAGGGACAGGCCCGTAATGAAAAACTGTTTTTT
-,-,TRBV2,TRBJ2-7,CASSFGRDEQYF,TGTGCCAGCAGCTTTGGCCGGGACGAGCAGTACTTC
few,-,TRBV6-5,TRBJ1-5,CASSYSTGMNQPQHF,TGTGCCAGCAGTTACTCTACAGGGATGAATCAGCCCCAGCATTTT
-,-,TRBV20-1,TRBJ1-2,CSAPGFYGYTF,TGCAGTGCTCCGGGATTCTATGGCTACACCTTC
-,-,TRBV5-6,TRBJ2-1,CARVPGFGNEQFF,TGTGCCAGGGTACCGGGATTTGGGAATGAGCAGTTCTTC
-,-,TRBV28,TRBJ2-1,CASSYDLEQFF,TGTGCCAGCAGTTACGATCTGGAGCAGTTCTTC
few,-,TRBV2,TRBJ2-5,CASVPQGPKETQYF,TGTGCCAGCGTCCCACAGGGCCCCAAGGAGACCCAGTACTTC
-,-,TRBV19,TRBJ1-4,CASNSGHPEKLFF,TGTGCCAGTAATTCGGGACACCCAGAAAAACTGTTTTTT